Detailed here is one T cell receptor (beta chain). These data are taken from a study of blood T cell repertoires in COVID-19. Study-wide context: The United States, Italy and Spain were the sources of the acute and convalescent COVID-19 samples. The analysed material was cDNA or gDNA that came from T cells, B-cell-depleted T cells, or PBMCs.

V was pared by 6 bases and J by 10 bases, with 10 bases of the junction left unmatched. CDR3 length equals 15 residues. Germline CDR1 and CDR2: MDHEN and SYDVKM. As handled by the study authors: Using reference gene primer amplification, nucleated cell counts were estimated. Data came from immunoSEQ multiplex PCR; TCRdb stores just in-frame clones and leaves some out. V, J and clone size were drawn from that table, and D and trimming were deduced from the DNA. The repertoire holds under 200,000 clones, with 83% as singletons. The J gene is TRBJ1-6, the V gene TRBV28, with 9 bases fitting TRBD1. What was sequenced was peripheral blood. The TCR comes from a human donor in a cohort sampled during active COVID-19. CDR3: CASRPPRTGVSPLHF. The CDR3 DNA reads TGTGCCAGCAGACCCCCCCGGACAGGGGTCTCACCCCTCCACTTT. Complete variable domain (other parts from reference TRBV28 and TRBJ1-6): DVKVTQSSRYLVKRTGEKVFLECVQDMDHENMFWYRQDPGLGLRLIYFSYDVKMKEKGDIPEGYSVSREKKERFSLILESASTNQTSMYLCASRPPRTGVSPLHFGNGTRLTVT.